This T cell receptor (beta chain) is from a study of blood T cell repertoires in COVID-19. Study-level information: COVID-19 samples from acute and convalescent phases originated in the United States, Italy and Spain. Sources were T cells, B-cell-depleted T cells, or PBMCs; the material itself was cDNA or gDNA.

The CDR3 is 14 amino acids. The J segment lost 9 bases and the V segment lost 1 base, leaving 7 bases of the junction unmatched. Per germline, CDR1 SGDLS and CDR2 YYNGEE. In the original workflow: Amplification from reference gene primers served as the basis for estimated nucleated cell counts. The data were produced by immunoSEQ multiplex PCR, yet TCRdb's version contains in-frame clones alone and is incomplete. V and J calls and clone size come straight from that table; D and trimming were deduced from the DNA. Altogether some 170,000 clones are present, about 90% being singletons, with the ten largest covering 1% to 1.5%.

The receptor was isolated from a human donor with acute COVID-19. The donor label of this sample is uncertain. This chain links TRBV9 with TRBJ2-1, with 7 bases identical to TRBD2. The sample comprised PBMCs or T cells enriched from blood (not recorded which). In nucleotides, the CDR3 is TGTGCCAGCAGCGTATTGGGAGGGAGGAGTGAGCAGTTCTTC. Amino acids: CASSVLGGRSEQFF.